The 25 T cell receptor beta chains below all came from one sample that was sequenced in a study of T cell changes during pregnancy in multiple sclerosis. Measured with immunoSEQ multiplex PCR; TCRdb has only the in-frame clones, and not every one. The data contain over 30,000 clones, 91% of them seen just once; the ten biggest clones take up around 2.8%. The material was CD4+ T cells from peripheral blood mononuclear cells, obtained in the third trimester of pregnancy. The receptors stem from a female donor in good health, enrolled as a control in a pregnancy study.

The count of this clone is one. V and J are TRBV28 and TRBJ2-3, with 7 bases aligning to TRBD2. The germline V gene has CDR1 MDHEN and CDR2 SYDVKM. The CDR3 loop spans 13 amino acids. CDR3 sequence reads: CAGGGGPTDTQYF. CDR3 DNA sequence: TGTGCTGGCGGGGGAGGGCCCACAGATACGCAGTATTTT.

The V gene is TRBV7-9, the J gene TRBJ2-7; 12 positions match TRBD1. CDR3 length equals 14 residues. Losses at the gene ends were 10 bases for V and 5 bases for J; bases not matched to a gene: 9. Looked up from germline, CDR1 is SEHNR and CDR2 is FQNEAQ (reference sequence). The CDR3: CATRPGQGADEQYF. The CDR3 DNA is TGTGCCACTCGTCCGGGACAGGGGGCGGACGAGCAGTACTTC.

CDR3 sequence (DNA): TGTGCCAGCAGCCGACAGAAGGGGGTCTATGGCTACACCTTC. It codes for CASSRQKGVYGYTF. This chain connects TRBV28 to TRBJ1-2; the D gene is possibly TRBD1 (6 bases). Per the germline V gene, CDR1 is MDHEN and CDR2 is SYDVKM. Trimming left V 6 bases short and J 4 bases short, with 15 bases between. The CDR3 sequence is 14 residues long.

The chain employs TRBV19 and TRBJ1-1; D might be TRBD1 (5 bases). Germline CDR1 and CDR2: LNHDA and SQIVND (reference sequence). This CDR3 contains 14 residues. The V end lost 4 bases, the J end lost 5 bases, and 14 bases lay between the germline ends. The CDR3 is CASSTRAGGTEAFF. In nucleotides, the CDR3 is TGTGCCAGTAGTACCCGAGCCGGGGGGACTGAAGCTTTCTTT.

The V and J genes are TRBV2 and TRBJ2-1, with 7 bases fitting TRBD1. V lost 6 bases to trimming and J lost 5 bases; unmatched junction nucleotides: 4. CDR3 length: 13 residues. Germline lookup yields CDR1 SNHLY and CDR2 FYNNEI. The CDR3 sequence: CASRLDRNNEQFF. CDR3 DNA: TGTGCCAGCAGACTGGACAGGAACAATGAGCAGTTCTTC.

The V gene is TRBV10-1, the J gene TRBJ2-3, with TRBD2 matching over 11 bases. CDR3 length: 18 amino acids. Germline V gene sequence: CDR1 WNHNN, CDR2 SYGVQD (reference sequence). J gave up 2 bases and V 3 bases, and 10 bases lay outside the gene matches. DNA of the CDR3: TGCGCCAGCAGTGATACCCAGGGACTAGCGGCTGACACAGATACGCAGTATTTT. This codes for CASSDTQGLAADTDTQYF.

This rearrangement joins TRBV5-1 to TRBJ2-7, with a weak D call TRBD1 (6 bases). This CDR3 has 13 amino acids. V shed 4 bases and J shed 5 bases, with 13 bases lying between them. Germline CDR1 is SGHRS and CDR2 is YFSETQ. The CDR3 sequence: CASSVGQSDEQYF. The CDR3 DNA reads TGCGCCAGCAGCGTCGGACAGAGCGACGAGCAGTACTTC.

The chain carries TRBV2 and TRBJ2-1; TRBD1 is a possible D gene (5 bases). Germline CDR1 SNHLY, CDR2 FYNNEI. Trimming shortened V by 5 bases and J by 7 bases, and 15 bases separated the two germline ends. The CDR3 loop spans 14 amino acids. The CDR3 DNA reads as TGTGCCAGCAGTTATCCAGGGCATTCAAATGAGCAGTTCTTC. It encodes CASSYPGHSNEQFF.

This chain joins TRBV27 and TRBJ2-7; 7 nucleotides align to TRBD2. Trimming cost V 7 bases and J 2 bases; bases outside gene matches: 11. CDR3 length equals 15 residues. Germline CDR1 reads MNHEY; CDR2 reads SMNVEV (reference sequence). The CDR3 bases are TGTGCCAGCACTCGACTAGCATCTAACCCCTACGAGCAGTACTTC. It encodes CASTRLASNPYEQYF.

The chain uses TRBV9 and TRBJ2-7; a possible D gene is TRBD1 (5 bases). Trimming removed 0 bases at V and 2 bases at J, with 9 bases between. CDR1 is SGDLS and CDR2 is YYNGEE in the germline V gene. CDR3 length: 14 amino acids. In DNA, the CDR3 is TGTGCCAGCAGCGTAGCAGGGAACACCTACGAGCAGTACTTC. It is translated as CASSVAGNTYEQYF.

For this clone: At one end, the junction sequence differs from germline, possibly due to a read error. The chain employs TRBV10-3 and TRBJ1-1; D not certain. CDR3 size: 10 residues. The germline CDR1 and CDR2 sequences are ENHRY and SYGVKD. The chain's CDR3 is CGVANTEAFF. CDR3 in DNA: TGCGGGGTGGCGAACACTGAAGCTTTCTTT.

The chain employs TRBV6-1 and TRBJ2-2; D is unresolved. CDR3 size: 15 residues. V was clipped by 4 bases and J by 0 bases, with 9 bases between them. CDR1 MNHNS and CDR2 SASEGT come from the germline V gene. The CDR3 region is CASSGQQPNTGELFF. Written as DNA, the CDR3 is TGTGCCAGCAGTGGGCAACAGCCGAACACCGGGGAGCTGTTTTTT.

This sequence joins TRBV27 and TRBJ1-1; 8 positions match TRBD1. This CDR3 comprises 16 residues. The germline V gene encodes CDR1 MNHEY and CDR2 SMNVEV (reference sequence). V lost 4 bases and J lost 0; bases outside the gene matches: 7. The CDR3, as DNA: TGTGCCAGCAGTTCCAGTGGACAGGGTTTGAACACTGAAGCTTTCTTT. Protein: CASSSSGQGLNTEAFF.

The chain employs TRBV27 and TRBJ2-7; 9 bases map to TRBD2. The CDR3 spans 15 residues. Germline V gives CDR1 MNHEY, CDR2 SMNVEV (reference sequence). V shed 3 bases, J shed 5 bases, and the junction held 8 bases outside the gene matches. The CDR3 loop reads CASSFRAGGPHEQYF. The CDR3 DNA reads TGTGCCAGCAGTTTTAGGGCGGGAGGGCCCCACGAGCAGTACTTC.

This clone was observed once. The J gene is TRBJ2-3, the V gene TRBV19; perhaps TRBD2 as D (5 bases). There are 14 residues in the CDR3. Trimming took 5 bases from V and 2 from J, leaving 11 bases between them. Germline CDR1 LNHDA, CDR2 SQIVND (reference sequence). CDR3 DNA sequence: TGTGCCAGTAGTGGACGGGGTCACACAGATACGCAGTATTTT. It translates to CASSGRGHTDTQYF. Full variable domain (missing parts from reference TRBV19 and TRBJ2-3): DGGITQSPKYLFRKEGQNVTLSCEQNLNHDAMYWYRQDPGQGLRLIYYSQIVNDFQKGDIAEGYSVSREKKESFPLTVTSAQKNPTAFYLCASSGRGHTDTQYFGPGTRLTVL.

CDR3 in amino acids: CASSEEGTPQPQHF. Here the CDR3 DNA reads TGTGCCAGCAGTGAGGAGGGAACTCCTCAGCCCCAGCATTTT. The V call is TRBV6-1, the J call TRBJ1-5, with D unresolved. The germline V and J ends were trimmed by 3 bases and 6 bases, with 12 bases remaining between them. Looked up from germline, CDR1 is MNHNS and CDR2 is SASEGT. This CDR3 region has 14 residues.

The chain combines TRBV7-2 with TRBJ1-3; D is possibly TRBD1 (6 bases). CDR3 size: 16 residues. The V gene's germline CDR1 is SGHTA and CDR2 FQGNSA. The ends were cut back, 2 bases at V and 2 bases at J, with 13 bases in the middle. The CDR3: CASSLKMTGAGNTIYF. CDR3 sequence (DNA): TGTGCCAGCAGCTTAAAGATGACAGGCGCTGGAAACACCATATATTTT.

The chain couples TRBV9 to TRBJ2-2; tentatively, D is TRBD2 (6 bases). The CDR3 spans 16 residues. Germline V gives CDR1 SGDLS, CDR2 YYNGEE. With 0 bases removed from V and 3 bases from J, the gap between germline ends came to 12 bases. The CDR3 here is CASSVGIRDYTGELFF. CDR3 DNA sequence: TGTGCCAGCAGCGTAGGAATTCGGGACTACACCGGGGAGCTGTTTTTT.

J is TRBJ2-2 and V is TRBV6-8; maybe TRBD1 (6 bases). Trimming removed 8 bases at V and 6 bases at J, with 16 bases between. Germline-derived CDR1 and CDR2 are MNHGY and SAAAGT. The CDR3 sequence is 14 residues long. CDR3 in amino acids: CASAGQSGSGELFF. CDR3 coding DNA: TGTGCCAGCGCCGGACAGAGCGGATCCGGGGAGCTGTTTTTT.

The rearrangement uses TRBV20-1 and TRBJ1-2; D remains ambiguous. This CDR3 is 10 amino acids long. CDR1 DFQATT and CDR2 SNEGSKA come from the germline V gene (reference sequence). The chain's CDR3 is CRAPYYGYTF. The CDR3 bases are TGCAGAGCGCCATACTATGGCTACACCTTC.

The gene calls are TRBV29-1 and TRBJ1-4, with TRBD1 as a possible D gene (5 bases). Per the germline V gene, CDR1 is SQVTM and CDR2 is ANQGSEA. CDR3 size: 14 residues. Between the trimmed V and J ends, which lost 6 bases and 0 bases, there was a span of 11 bases. The CDR3 reads CSVQDRATNEKLFF. The CDR3 coding sequence is TGCAGCGTCCAAGACAGAGCAACTAATGAAAAACTGTTTTTT.

J is TRBJ2-2 and V is TRBV18; 7 bases map to TRBD1. CDR1 is KGHSH, CDR2 LQKENI, per germline. V was clipped by 1 base and J by 2 bases; unmatched bases: 16. This CDR3 has 20 residues. CDR3 bases: TGTGCCAGCTCACCACTAAGGCCAGGGGGAGCTACATTAAACACCGGGGAGCTGTTTTTT. This encodes CASSPLRPGGATLNTGELFF.

Of note for this clone: A read error may explain this, as a much larger clone is one base away. J is TRBJ1-1 and V is TRBV7-9; TRBD1 aligns across 8 bases. After removal of 5 bases from V and 1 base from J, the junction contained 0 bases not matched to a gene. The CDR3 sequence is 13 residues long. Germline lookup yields CDR1 SEHNR and CDR2 FQNEAQ (reference sequence). CDR3 bases: TGTGCCAGCAGCGGACAGGGGAACACTGAAGCTTTCTTT. It encodes CASSGQGNTEAFF.

The CDR3 is CASSLETSGGLQQYF. The CDR3 region has the DNA TGCGCCAGCAGCTTGGAGACGTCAGGGGGGCTTCAGCAGTACTTC. The rearrangement uses TRBV5-1 and TRBJ2-7, with D maybe TRBD1 (7 bases). V was cut by 0 bases and J by 8 bases, with 18 bases left in between. This CDR3 spans 15 amino acids. The germline CDR1 and CDR2 sequences are SGHRS and YFSETQ.

The rearrangement uses TRBV28 and TRBJ1-3; 8 bases align to TRBD1. Per the germline V gene, CDR1 is MDHEN and CDR2 is SYDVKM. The CDR3 contains 15 residues. Germline trimming cut 5 bases from V and 4 bases from J; bases unmatched to any gene: 7. CDR3 amino acids: CASSLKQGVGNTIYF. CDR3 DNA sequence: TGTGCCAGCAGTCTTAAACAGGGGGTGGGAAACACCATATATTTT.